This T cell receptor beta chain originates from a study of CXCR3-negative and CXCR3-positive naive CD8 T cells. Broader study findings: Memory, not naive, CXCR3-negative and CXCR3-positive cells differed in TRBV-TRBJ usage. Sequencing showed both naive subsets with comparably high diversity, and memory CD8+ cells much lower. Naive cells with CXCR3 showed TRB CDR3s that were more hydrophobic than those in CXCR3-negative naive cells.

cDNA libraries for TRB were generated by 5' RACE incorporating UMI labels. Following a re-call of the 5' RACE reads, TCRdb has one entry per CDR3 protein and lacks DNA. The sample shows some 54,000 distinct CDR3 sequences, and roughly 0.5% sits with its ten largest clones. Naive CD8+ T cells displayed a CD45RO-CCR7+CD27+CD95- phenotype. The CDR3 covers 11 residues. This clonotype shows up as medium-sized by frequency. Its antigen is currently unknown. This chain uses TRBV12-3 or TRBV12-4 with TRBJ1-1. Sequenced input: naive CXCR3+ CD8+ T cells from blood. Regarding subset: CD45RO-CCR7+CD27+CD95- naive CD8+ T cells expressing CXCR3 (TNR3+). The receptor's source is a human donor in good health. Some clones in this sample may be carry-over from other donors' samples. CDR3 sequence reads: CASSEVPEAFF.